This T cell receptor (beta chain) originates from a study of T-cell memory formation after mild COVID-19. Study-level background: There were largely donor-specific TCR clusters.

From the 5' RACE reads, TCRdb called clonotypes with MiXCR, one entry per CDR3 protein. The sample holds under 300,000 distinct CDR3 sequences, 15% to 20% seen once. Study-level findings and limits: Clones that shrank (day 15 to 85) were balanced CD4/CD8, whereas later expanders leaned CD4+. For second-wave clones that peaked at day 37, SARS-CoV-2 specificity went unverified. Some responding clones appeared in pre-infection memory, suggesting cross-reactive memory joined.

In the case of this clonotype: Its antigen is unidentified.

CDR1 KGHDR and CDR2 SFDVKD come from the germline V gene. The CDR3 runs to 14 residues. The ends were cut back, 4 bases at V and 2 bases at J, with 10 bases in the middle. V is TRBV24-1 and J is TRBJ1-2; possible D gene TRBD1, 5 bases. This clonotype was obtained from a man aged 18 to 30 who had mild COVID-19 (a few samples of this study predate the infection). Cell type and time point are not known. Sequences were obtained from PBMCs or a T cell subset sorted from them (not recorded which). In DNA form, the CDR3 reads TGTGCCACCAGTGAGGGGACGGTAAACTATGGCTACACCTTC. Protein product: CATSEGTVNYGYTF.